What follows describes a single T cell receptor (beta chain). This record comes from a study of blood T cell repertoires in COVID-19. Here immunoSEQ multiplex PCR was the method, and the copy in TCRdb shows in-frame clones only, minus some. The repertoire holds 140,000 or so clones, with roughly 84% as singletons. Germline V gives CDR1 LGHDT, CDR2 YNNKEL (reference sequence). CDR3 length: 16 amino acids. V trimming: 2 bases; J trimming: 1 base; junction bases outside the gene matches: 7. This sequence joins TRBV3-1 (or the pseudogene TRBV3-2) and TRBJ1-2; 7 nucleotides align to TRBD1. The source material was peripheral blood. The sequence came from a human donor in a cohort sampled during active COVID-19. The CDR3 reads CASSQNPGTDNYGYTF. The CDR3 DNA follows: TGTGCCAGCAGCCAAAACCCCGGGACAGATAACTATGGCTACACCTTC.